The T cell receptor beta chain under discussion was sequenced for a study of cytomegalovirus exposure and HLA in healthy donors. Trimming shortened V by 6 bases and J by 6 bases, and 15 bases separated the two germline ends. Germline CDR1 MNHEY, CDR2 SVGAGI. CDR3 length equals 14 residues. Amplification used 60 Vbeta primers and 13 Jbeta primers. Sequencing used immunoSEQ multiplex PCR; TCRdb keeps in-frame clones, though not all of them. The table lists 85,000 to 100,000 clones, 79% of them singletons. The sample comprised PBMCs. The V call is TRBV6-5, the J call TRBJ2-1; weak D call: TRBD1 (6 bases). The sequence was obtained from a woman between 40 and 50 years old in good health and CMV-seronegative. In DNA, the CDR3 is TGTGCCAGCAGCCCATGGACAGAGAGCAATGAGCAGTTCTTC. It is translated as CASSPWTESNEQFF.